The rows below give T cell receptor beta chains drawn from one sample of a study of blood T cell repertoires in COVID-19. Assay: immunoSEQ multiplex PCR; the TCRdb copy retains only in-frame clones and omits some. The data show about 140,000 clones, with 87% seen just once and about 37% held by the top ten. The sequencing input was peripheral blood. The receptors derive from a man aged 50 to 60 who had recovered from COVID-19. The CDR3 runs from the conserved cysteine through the conserved F or W. A D gene is named only where the DNA matches it firmly. The size field is filled for only some rows; it gives once, few, many or a size class.

TGTGCCAGCAGCTTAGCGATGGGGGGGATCAATTCACCCCTCCACTTT | CASSLAMGGINSPLHF | TRBJ1-6 | TRBV7-2 | . | .
TGTGCCAGCAGCAAACGGACAATGAACACTGAAGCTTTCTTT | CASSKRTMNTEAFF | TRBJ1-1 | TRBV9 | . | .
TGTGCCAGTAGTGAACCACAGGGGAAAACCTACGAGCAGTACTTC | CASSEPQGKTYEQYF | TRBJ2-7 | TRBV19 | . | TRBD1
TGCAGTGCTAGTAGGAACAGGGAGAATGAAAAACTGTTTTTT | CSASRNRENEKLFF | TRBJ1-4 | TRBV20-1 | . | .
TGTGCCAGCAGCATTGACTCCCGAGCTGATAGTTCACCCCTCCACTTT | CASSIDSRADSSPLHF | TRBJ1-6 | TRBV2 | . | .
TGTGCCAGCAGGGTGACTAATTGGAATTCACCCCTCCACTTT | CASRVTNWNSPLHF | TRBJ1-6 | TRBV6-5 | . | .
TGTGCCTGGACCGACAAGGCCAGGATAGGCTACGAGCAGTACTTC | CAWTDKARIGYEQYF | TRBJ2-7 | TRBV30 | once | .
TGTGCCACCGGACAGGGCCTAGCTAACTATGGCTACACCTTC | CATGQGLANYGYTF | TRBJ1-2 | TRBV6-5 | . | TRBD1
TGTGCCAGCAGCTTAAGAGACTATGGGCCCAACAATGAGCAGTTCTTC | CASSLRDYGPNNEQFF | TRBJ2-1 | TRBV7-3 | once | .
TGCGCCAGCAGCTTGGATGGGCAGAACACTGAAGCTTTCTTT | CASSLDGQNTEAFF | TRBJ1-1 | TRBV5-1 | . | .
TGCGCCAGCAGCCAAGATGCAGGTTCAGCCGGGGAGCTGTTTTTT | CASSQDAGSAGELFF | TRBJ2-2 | TRBV4-3 | once | .
TGTGCCAGCAGCTTAGCGGGGACAGGGGAAAACACCATATATTTT | CASSLAGTGENTIYF | TRBJ1-3 | TRBV7-8 | . | TRBD1
TGTGCCAGCTCACCTCGGGGAGGGCAAGAGACCCAGTACTTC | CASSPRGGQETQYF | TRBJ2-5 | TRBV18 | . | TRBD2
TGTGCCACCAGTGATTCACGACAGGGAGGCAATCAGCCCCAGCATTTT | CATSDSRQGGNQPQHF | TRBJ1-5 | TRBV24-1 | . | TRBD1
TGTGCCAGCAGCGTAGGGTCTAGCGGGGGCGGAGATACGCAGTATTTT | CASSVGSSGGGDTQYF | TRBJ2-3 | TRBV9 | . | TRBD2
TGTGCCAGCAGCCAAGTTGGGGGGTCACCCCTCCACTTT | CASSQVGGSPLHF | TRBJ1-6 | TRBV14 | . | .
TGTGCCAGCAGCCTCCTAGGACAAAACCAAGAGACCCAGTACTTC | CASSLLGQNQETQYF | TRBJ2-5 | TRBV11-2 | . | .
TGTGCCAGCAGCTTAGCGACAAGGGACAGACAAGAGACCCAGTACTTC | CASSLATRDRQETQYF | TRBJ2-5 | TRBV7-2 | . | TRBD1
TGTGCCAGCAGTTATAATCGGCCAGGGGCTGAAGCTTTCTTT | CASSYNRPGAEAFF | TRBJ1-1 | TRBV6-2/TRBV6-3 | . | .
TGTGCCACCAGCAGAGATGCGGGGGTAGGCACAGATACGCAGTATTTT | CATSRDAGVGTDTQYF | TRBJ2-3 | TRBV15 | . | TRBD2
TGTGCCATCAGACATACCAACGGGGTTTCTAGCACAGATACGCAGTATTTT | CAIRHTNGVSSTDTQYF | TRBJ2-3 | TRBV10-3 | . | .
TGCGCCAGCAGCCAAGGTGGGACAGGGCAATTCGGGACCCAGTACTTC | CASSQGGTGQFGTQYF | TRBJ2-5 | TRBV4-1 | . | TRBD1
TGTGCCAGCAGAGGGACAGGGACTTATGGCTACACCTTC | CASRGTGTYGYTF | TRBJ1-2 | TRBV27 | once | TRBD1
TGTGCCATCAGTGAGTCGATCGGACAGGGAAGGCATGAGCAGTTCTTC | CAISESIGQGRHEQFF | TRBJ2-1 | TRBV10-3 | . | TRBD1
TGCGCCAGCAGCCAAGATGTGGAGTACTACGAGCAGTACTTC | CASSQDVEYYEQYF | TRBJ2-7 | TRBV4-3 | . | .
TGTGCCAGCAGCGGGCTAGGGACAGGCTACAATGAGCAGTTCTTC | CASSGLGTGYNEQFF | TRBJ2-1 | TRBV9 | . | TRBD1
TGTGCCAGCAGCTTAGGACGGGACACAGATACGCAGTATTTT | CASSLGRDTDTQYF | TRBJ2-3 | TRBV7-2 | . | .
TGTGCCAGCAGACGGACTAGCGGGGGAAGCTCCTACGAGCAGTACTTC | CASRRTSGGSSYEQYF | TRBJ2-7 | TRBV5-4 | . | TRBD2
TGTGCCAGCTCACCAGTCGGGGGCTCCTACAATGAGCAGTTCTTC | CASSPVGGSYNEQFF | TRBJ2-1 | TRBV18 | . | .
TGTGCCATCAGTGAGGGGAATAGGGGGAGTAATGAGCAGTTCTTC | CAISEGNRGSNEQFF | TRBJ2-1 | TRBV10-3 | . | .
TGCGCCAGCAGCCCCCTAGATAATCAGCCCCAGCATTTT | CASSPLDNQPQHF | TRBJ1-5 | TRBV4-1 | many | .
TGTGCCAGCAGCCCAACACCCGGGACAGGGACGTACGAGCAGTACTTC | CASSPTPGTGTYEQYF | TRBJ2-7 | TRBV7-2 | . | TRBD1
TGTGCCAGCACGGGACTAAACACCGGGGAGCTGTTTTTT | CASTGLNTGELFF | TRBJ2-2 | TRBV2 | . | TRBD2
TGCAGCGTTGAAGGGGAGGTGAAAGCTTTCTTT | CSVEGEVKAFF | TRBJ1-1 | TRBV29-1 | . | .
TGCGCCAGCAGCCAAGATATCGGGTTGGGACTAGCAGTCGATGAGCAGTTCTTC | CASSQDIGLGLAVDEQFF | TRBJ2-1 | TRBV4-1 | . | TRBD2
TGTGCCAGCAGCATAAACCAGGGGGCGAGTGGCTACACCTTC | CASSINQGASGYTF | TRBJ1-2 | TRBV5-4 | . | TRBD1
TGCAGCGTTGAGGGGCAGGGGGCAGATACGCAGTATTTT | CSVEGQGADTQYF | TRBJ2-3 | TRBV29-1 | . | TRBD1
TGCGCCAGCAGCCAAGAATCCTTTTCCAGGGGCTACACCTTC | CASSQESFSRGYTF | TRBJ1-2 | TRBV4-3 | . | .
TGTGCCAGCAGTGTTACCGGGACAGGGGGCCTGGCACCCCTCCACTTT | CASSVTGTGGLAPLHF | TRBJ1-6 | TRBV25-1 | . | TRBD1
TGTGCCAGCAGCGTAGCAGGGGCGGGCGAGCAGTACTTC | CASSVAGAGEQYF | TRBJ2-7 | TRBV9 | . | .
TGCGCCAGCAGCTTGGGGCAGGGGACCCAGCCCCAGCATTTT | CASSLGQGTQPQHF | TRBJ1-5 | TRBV5-1 | . | .
TGTGCCAGTAGTATAGATGGGACAGTGAACACTGAAGCTTTCTTT | CASSIDGTVNTEAFF | TRBJ1-1 | TRBV19 | . | TRBD1
TGTGCCAGCAGTGAAGCGCGGCGGGGAAGGGAGACCCAGTACTTC | CASSEARRGRETQYF | TRBJ2-5 | TRBV2 | . | .
TGTGCCAGCTCACCATTTTTAACAGCAAGCTCCTACAATGAGCAGTTCTTC | CASSPFLTASSYNEQFF | TRBJ2-1 | TRBV18 | . | .
TGTGCCAGCAGTTACCTGACAGGGACTGAAGCTTTCTTT | CASSYLTGTEAFF | TRBJ1-1 | TRBV6-5 | . | TRBD1
TGCGCCAGCAGCTTGGCCTCAGGAGGTAACACTGAAGCTTTCTTT | CASSLASGGNTEAFF | TRBJ1-1 | TRBV5-1 | . | .
TGTGCCAGCAGCCCGGACAGGGTACGAGAGACCCAGTACTTC | CASSPDRVRETQYF | TRBJ2-5 | TRBV5-6 | few | TRBD1
TGTGCCATCAGAAGGACAGGGAGCTCCTACGAGCAGTACTTC | CAIRRTGSSYEQYF | TRBJ2-7 | TRBV10-3 | . | TRBD1
TGCAGCGTAAATCTTGGACAGGGCGGCGTCTATGGCTACACCTTC | CSVNLGQGGVYGYTF | TRBJ1-2 | TRBV29-1 | . | TRBD1
TGTGCCACCCAACCCTTGGCGGGGGGGCTTGGGGAGCAGTTCTTC | CATQPLAGGLGEQFF | TRBJ2-1 | TRBV19 | . | TRBD2
TGTGCCAGCCATAGGGACAGTAACTATGGCTACACCTTC | CASHRDSNYGYTF | TRBJ1-2 | TRBV2 | . | TRBD1